Shown below are 10 T cell receptor beta chains from a single sample sequenced in a study of response to subunit inactivated influenza vaccine. TCRdb called the RT-PCR reads again in MiXCR, with one record for every CDR3 protein. The sample carries over 750,000 distinct CDR3 sequences, roughly 20% recorded once. The specimen comprised PBMCs from blood, sampled about 5 days after vaccination. Receptors were obtained from a man over 45 who received an inactivated influenza vaccine.

This clonotype was observed a handful of times. The V gene is TRBV5-1, the J gene TRBJ2-1; 12 bases are shared with TRBD2. CDR1 SGHRS and CDR2 YFSETQ come from the germline V gene. The CDR3 extends over 18 amino acids. The V segment lost 4 bases and the J segment 3 bases; nucleotides outside the gene matches: 11. CDR3 nucleotides: TGCGCCAGCAGCCCGGGGGTGACTAGCGGGAGTATCTACAATGAGCAGTTCTTC. Protein sequence: CASSPGVTSGSIYNEQFF.

J is TRBJ2-7 and V is TRBV28; D is unclear. V was cut by 4 bases and J by 5 bases, with 9 bases left in between. Germline CDR1 reads MDHEN; CDR2 reads SYDVKM. CDR3 length: 12 amino acids. CDR3 bases: TGTGCCAGCAGTTCCCGACACCACGAGCAGTACTTC. This translates into CASSSRHHEQYF.

This chain links TRBV24-1 with TRBJ2-1; 8 bases align to TRBD2. The CDR3 is 18 amino acids. The V gene's germline CDR1 is KGHDR and CDR2 SFDVKD. The V and J ends lost 2 bases and 4 bases, in that order; junction bases with no gene match: 12. CDR3 sequence (DNA): TGTGCCACCAGTGATTCCCGACCCCGAGCGGGGGTTTACAATGAGCAGTTCTTC. Amino acids: CATSDSRPRAGVYNEQFF.

The table lists this clonotype with a few counts. The chain has TRBV9 and TRBJ2-1; a weak D match, TRBD1 (8 bases). V lost 4 bases to trimming and J lost 3 bases, with 17 bases between them. The germline V gene has CDR1 SGDLS and CDR2 YYNGEE. CDR3 length: 16 amino acids. CDR3 DNA sequence: TGTGCCAGCAGCTTAGAGGACAGGGAGGGCTACAATGAGCAGTTCTTC. Translation gives CASSLEDREGYNEQFF.

The chain links TRBV28 to TRBJ1-1; D not resolved. Looked up from germline, CDR1 is MDHEN and CDR2 is SYDVKM. Between the trimmed V and J ends, which lost 5 bases and 8 bases, there was a span of 9 bases. The CDR3 length is 11 residues. For the CDR3, the DNA is TGTGCCAGCAGTCTAACATACGAAGCTTTCTTT. This translates into CASSLTYEAFF.

This clonotype occurred many times. The chain links TRBV15 to TRBJ2-3, with D possibly TRBD2 on 5 matching bases. This CDR3 is 13 amino acids long. Germline loops: CDR1 LNHNV, CDR2 YYDKDF (reference sequence). V shed 3 bases and J shed 7 bases, with 11 bases lying between them. CDR3 amino acids: CATSREAVYTQYF. The CDR3, as DNA: TGTGCCACCAGCAGGGAGGCAGTATATACGCAGTATTTT.

This clonotype was counted many times. J is TRBJ2-7 and V is TRBV4-3; possibly TRBD2 for D (5 bases). V was shortened by 4 bases and J by 6 bases, with 13 bases between the two germline ends. Germline CDR1 is LGHNA and CDR2 is YSLEER. The CDR3 runs 13 residues. The DNA for the CDR3 is TGCGCCAGCAGCCCCAGTCTTGAGGGCGAGCAGTACTTC. Encoded protein: CASSPSLEGEQYF.

This clonotype was counted a few times. The chain uses TRBV18 and TRBJ2-5; D is possibly TRBD1 (6 bases). The V end lost 7 bases, the J end lost 6 bases, and 15 bases lay between the germline ends. The CDR3 contains 13 residues. From germline, CDR1 is KGHSH and CDR2 LQKENI. CDR3 protein: CASFTQGLKTQYF. The CDR3 bases are TGTGCCAGCTTCACGCAGGGGTTGAAGACCCAGTACTTC.

The CDR3 sequence: CRAGKADLNYEQYF. The CDR3 coding sequence is TGCAGGGCCGGAAAGGCGGATTTAAACTACGAGCAGTACTTC. V is TRBV20-1 and J is TRBJ2-7; D ambiguous. Germline values: CDR1 DFQATT, CDR2 SNEGSKA (reference sequence). The CDR3 is 14 amino acids.

This chain connects TRBV6-5 to TRBJ2-7; the D gene is possibly TRBD1 (6 bases). Looked up from germline, CDR1 is MNHEY and CDR2 is SVGAGI. The CDR3 consists of 16 residues. V lost 0 bases and J lost 2, with 14 bases in between. The DNA for the CDR3 is TGTGCCAGCAGTTACTCTGGGAAGACAGGCCCCTACGAGCAGTACTTC. Encoded protein: CASSYSGKTGPYEQYF.